The sequence of this T cell receptor beta chain was determined in a study of technical replicates of blood from four donors. The germline V gene encodes CDR1 SGDLS and CDR2 YYNGEE. This CDR3 spans 17 amino acids. The trim removed 4 bases at V and 4 bases at J, leaving 11 bases unmatched. Repertoires were generated with immunoSEQ multiplex PCR, while TCRdb's copy carries only in-frame clones and drops some. The table lists under 85,000 clones, roughly 93% of them singletons. Sample: T cells isolated from PBMCs. This chain links TRBV9 with TRBJ2-1, with 10 bases that match TRBD1. The receptor was isolated from a human donor in good health. The CDR3 coding sequence is TGTGCCAGCAGCCCCGGGACAGGGGCGAGGATTTACAATGAGCAGTTCTTC. It codes for CASSPGTGARIYNEQFF.